The source of this T cell receptor beta chain is a study of blood T cell repertoires in COVID-19. Looking at the study overall: Samples came from the United States, Italy and Spain, spanning acute and convalescent COVID-19. T cells, B-cell-depleted T cells, or PBMCs provided the cDNA or gDNA that served as material.

The authors' processing: Reference gene primer amplification in the assay estimated nucleated cell counts. Some clones are missing from TCRdb's copy, which holds only in-frame ones; the method was immunoSEQ multiplex PCR. V and J calls and clone size are copied from that table; D and trimming were computed from the DNA. The data contain roughly 30,000 clones, around 90% of them seen just once; the ten biggest clones take up 13%. J was trimmed by 7 bases and V by 6 bases; bases with no gene match: 7. Germline V gene lookup returns CDR1 LGHDT and CDR2 YNNKEL (reference sequence). The CDR3 extends over 16 amino acids.

The receptor's source is a human donor in a cohort sampled during active COVID-19. The donor label of this sample is uncertain. Material for sequencing was peripheral blood. The chain recombines TRBV3-1 (or the pseudogene TRBV3-2) with TRBJ1-6, with 12 bases identical to TRBD1. CDR3 region: CASRLWDRGPNSPLHF. The CDR3 bases are TGTGCCAGCAGACTCTGGGACAGGGGGCCAAATTCACCCCTCCACTTT.